This T cell receptor (beta chain) was profiled in a study of early T cells in non-severe SARS-CoV-2 infection. TCRdb reprocessed the 5' RACE reads with MiXCR, giving one entry per CDR3 protein. Of 95,000 to 120,000 distinct CDR3 sequences listed, 9.5% to 13% are singletons. J gave up 6 bases and V 4 bases, and 12 bases lay outside the gene matches. In germline, CDR1 is SGHTA, CDR2 FQGNSA. The length of the CDR3 is 16 residues. General study results and limits: Missing private and CD4 specificities, VDJdb matching favored anti-spike CD8 responses.

In its sample, this clonotype was seen a few times. The antigen is unknown. The chain uses TRBV7-2 and TRBJ2-4; the match to TRBD1 covers 7 bases. The source material was whole blood. The sequence came from an adult who was a healthcare worker with PCR-confirmed SARS-CoV-2 infection or an uninfected control (not recorded which). For the CDR3, the DNA is TGTGCCAGCAGCTCCCGACAGGGCCTGGGCGGAAACATTCAGTACTTC. Translated, it gives CASSSRQGLGGNIQYF.